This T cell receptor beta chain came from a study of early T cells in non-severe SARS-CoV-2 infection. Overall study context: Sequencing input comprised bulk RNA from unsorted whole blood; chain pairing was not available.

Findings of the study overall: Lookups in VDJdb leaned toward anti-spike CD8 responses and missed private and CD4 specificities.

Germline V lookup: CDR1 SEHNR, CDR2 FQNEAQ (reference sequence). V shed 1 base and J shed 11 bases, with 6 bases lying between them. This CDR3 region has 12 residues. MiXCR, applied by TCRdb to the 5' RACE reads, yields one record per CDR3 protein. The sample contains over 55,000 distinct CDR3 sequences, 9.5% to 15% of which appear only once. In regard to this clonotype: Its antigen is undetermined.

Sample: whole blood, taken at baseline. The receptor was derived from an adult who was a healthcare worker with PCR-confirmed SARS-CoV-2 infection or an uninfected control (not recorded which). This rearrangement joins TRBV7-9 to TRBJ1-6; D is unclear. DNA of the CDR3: TGTGCCAGCAGCTTAGACATGCCACCCCTCCACTTT. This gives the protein CASSLDMPPLHF.